This T cell receptor (beta chain) comes out of a study of long-term antiretroviral therapy in people with HIV. CDR1 is ENHRY, CDR2 SYGVKD, per germline. V lost 3 bases, J lost 2 bases, and 5 bases lay in between. The length of the CDR3 is 12 residues. With survey level as its setting, the immunoSEQ assay was v3.0. Assay: immunoSEQ multiplex PCR; the TCRdb copy retains only in-frame clones and omits some. The table shows roughly 30,000 clones, with approximately 90% occurring only once. The specimen was unsorted PBMCs, collected 1.8 years after starting antiretroviral therapy. The chain recombines TRBV10-3 with TRBJ2-7; unclear D gene. This TCR came from a woman under 30 with HIV. The CDR3 sequence is CAISDLAYEQYF. As DNA, the CDR3 is TGTGCCATCAGTGACTTGGCCTACGAGCAGTACTTC.